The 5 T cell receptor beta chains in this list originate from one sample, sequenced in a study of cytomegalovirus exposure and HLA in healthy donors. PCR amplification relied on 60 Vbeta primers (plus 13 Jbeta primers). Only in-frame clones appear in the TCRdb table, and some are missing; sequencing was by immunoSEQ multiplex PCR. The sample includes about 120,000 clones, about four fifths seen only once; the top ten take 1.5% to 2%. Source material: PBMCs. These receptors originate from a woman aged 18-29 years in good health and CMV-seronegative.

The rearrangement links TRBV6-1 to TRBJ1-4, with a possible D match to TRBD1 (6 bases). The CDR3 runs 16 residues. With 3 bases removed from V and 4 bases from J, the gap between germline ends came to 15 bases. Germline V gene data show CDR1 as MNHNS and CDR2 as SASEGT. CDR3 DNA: TGTGCCAGCAGTGACGGCGGGGGCGAGGGTAATGAAAAACTGTTTTTT. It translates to CASSDGGGEGNEKLFF.

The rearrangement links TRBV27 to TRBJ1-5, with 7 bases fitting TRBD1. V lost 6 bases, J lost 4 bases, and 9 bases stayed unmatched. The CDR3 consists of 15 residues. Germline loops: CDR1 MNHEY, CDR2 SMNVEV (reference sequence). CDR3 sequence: CASRPMGQINQPQHF. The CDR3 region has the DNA TGTGCCAGCAGACCTATGGGACAGATAAATCAGCCCCAGCATTTT.

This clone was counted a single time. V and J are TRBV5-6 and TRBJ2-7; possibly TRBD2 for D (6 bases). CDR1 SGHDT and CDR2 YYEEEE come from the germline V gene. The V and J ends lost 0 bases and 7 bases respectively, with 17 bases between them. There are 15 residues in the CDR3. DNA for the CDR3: TGTGCCAGCAGCTTGGGGCCGGGATATGGGGGGGAGCAGTACTTC. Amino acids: CASSLGPGYGGEQYF.

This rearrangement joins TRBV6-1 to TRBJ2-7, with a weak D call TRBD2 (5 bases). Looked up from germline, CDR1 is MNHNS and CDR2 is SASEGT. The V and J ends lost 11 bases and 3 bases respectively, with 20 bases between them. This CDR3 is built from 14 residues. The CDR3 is CAVSPLDDYYEQYF. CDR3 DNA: TGTGCCGTTAGCCCCTTGGATGACTACTACGAGCAGTACTTC.

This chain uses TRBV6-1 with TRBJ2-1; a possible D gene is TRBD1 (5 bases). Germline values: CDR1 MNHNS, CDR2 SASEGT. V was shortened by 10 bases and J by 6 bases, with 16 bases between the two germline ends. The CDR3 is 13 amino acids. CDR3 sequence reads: CATEKGVGNEQFF. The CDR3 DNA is TGTGCCACCGAAAAAGGGGTGGGCAATGAGCAGTTCTTC.